This T cell receptor beta chain comes out of a study of early T cells in non-severe SARS-CoV-2 infection. For the study at large: The study sequenced bulk RNA from unsorted whole blood, with chains unpaired.

The CDR3 is 14 residues long. In germline, CDR1 is MNHNY, CDR2 SVGAGI (reference sequence). V was pared by 3 bases and J by 5 bases, with 14 bases between. Unique molecular identifiers were added to individual cDNA molecules. TCRdb re-derived calls from the 5' RACE reads in MiXCR, one entry per CDR3 protein. The sample shows 37,000 or so distinct CDR3 sequences, over 3.5% of them seen only once. This clonotype was recorded at least ten times. The antigen remains undetermined. Overall study findings and caveats: CD4 and private specificities were missed by VDJdb matching, which favored anti-spike CD8 responses.

Sequencing input: whole blood. The TCR was taken from an adult who was a healthcare worker with PCR-confirmed SARS-CoV-2 infection or an uninfected control (not recorded which). This chain links TRBV6-6 with TRBJ2-7; D is perhaps TRBD1 (6 bases). CDR3: CASSYSQTGNEQYF. The CDR3 DNA is TGTGCCAGCAGTTATTCTCAAACAGGGAACGAGCAGTACTTC.